The 10 T cell receptor beta chains given below trace back to one sample, sequenced in a study of cytomegalovirus exposure and HLA in healthy donors. PCR involved 60 Vbeta and 13 Jbeta primers. Assay: immunoSEQ multiplex PCR; the TCRdb copy retains only in-frame clones and omits some. The data contain over 150,000 clones, approximately 80% of them singletons. Sequencing was carried out using PBMCs. These receptors originate from a man aged 25-45 years in good health and CMV-seropositive.

The V call is TRBV5-4, the J call TRBJ2-5, with TRBD1 matching over 11 bases. This CDR3 has 14 residues. Germline trimming cut 4 bases from V and 3 bases from J; bases unmatched to any gene: 2. The germline CDR1 and CDR2 sequences are SGHNT and YYREEE (reference sequence). The DNA for the CDR3 is TGTGCCAGCAGCCGGGACAGGGGGGAAGAGACCCAGTACTTC. Its translation is CASSRDRGEETQYF.

This sequence joins TRBV2 and TRBJ2-4, with 7 bases that match TRBD1. The V segment lost 4 bases and the J segment 1 base; nucleotides outside the gene matches: 1. The CDR3 covers 14 residues. CDR1 and CDR2 from the germline V gene are SNHLY and FYNNEI. CDR3 sequence: CASSARGAKNIQYF. As DNA, the CDR3 is TGTGCCAGCAGTGCCAGGGGGGCCAAAAACATTCAGTACTTC.

The chain carries TRBV7-9 and TRBJ2-2, with TRBD1 matching over 9 bases. CDR1 and CDR2 from the germline V gene are SEHNR and FQNEAQ (reference sequence). The junction had 0 bases not matched to a gene; V was cut back by 9 bases and J by 1 base. CDR3 length equals 13 residues. The CDR3 protein is CARTGGNTGELFF. The DNA for the CDR3 is TGTGCCAGGACAGGGGGGAACACCGGGGAGCTGTTTTTT.

A note on this clone: One end of the junction varies from germline; a read error may be responsible. The rearrangement links TRBV6-5 to TRBJ2-7; 7 nucleotides agree with TRBD1. Germline V lookup: CDR1 MNHEY, CDR2 SVGAGI. This CDR3 contains 14 residues. CDR3 sequence: CASGYGTVSYEQYF. The CDR3 nucleotides are TGTGCCAGCGGTTACGGGACAGTTTCCTACGAGCAGTACTTC.

The sample holds a few counts of this clone. The CDR3 coding sequence is TGTGCCAGCAGCTCTCTTGCGGGGGCCACGGACTATGGCTACACCTTC. This gives the protein CASSSLAGATDYGYTF. The chain joins TRBV5-5 to TRBJ1-2; a weak D match, TRBD1 (6 bases). The CDR3 has 16 amino acids. Trimming shortened V by 3 bases and J by 3 bases, and 18 bases separated the two germline ends. Germline CDR1 is SGHKS and CDR2 is YYEKEE (reference sequence).

There are a few counts of this clone. This chain uses TRBV18 with TRBJ2-4, with TRBD1 matching 9 bases. V lost 6 bases to trimming and J lost 3 bases; unmatched junction nucleotides: 6. Germline CDR1 KGHSH, CDR2 LQKENI. There are 15 residues in the CDR3. The CDR3: CASSTGGAVKNIQYF. The CDR3 DNA reads as TGTGCCAGCTCTACAGGGGGCGCGGTCAAAAACATTCAGTACTTC.

This chain joins TRBV2 and TRBJ2-4; TRBD1 agrees at 8 bases. CDR3 length equals 15 residues. Unmatched junction bases numbered 7, after V lost 3 bases and J lost 6 bases. The germline V gene has CDR1 SNHLY and CDR2 FYNNEI. The CDR3 protein is CASSDPTGVLNIQYF. CDR3 bases: TGTGCCAGCAGTGACCCGACAGGGGTCCTAAACATTCAGTACTTC.

This chain links TRBV30 with TRBJ1-6, with 9 bases aligning to TRBD1. The CDR3 covers 16 residues. J lost 7 bases, V lost 0 bases, and 7 bases had no gene match. Germline V gene sequence: CDR1 GTSNPN, CDR2 SVGIG (reference sequence). The CDR3 sequence: CAWSVSRTGVNSPLHF. In DNA form, the CDR3 reads TGTGCCTGGAGTGTATCACGGACAGGGGTAAATTCACCCCTCCACTTT.

The chain employs TRBV28 and TRBJ2-7, with 9 bases fitting TRBD1. V was pared by 10 bases and J by 3 bases, with 1 base of the junction left unmatched. Germline V lookup: CDR1 MDHEN, CDR2 SYDVKM. The CDR3 runs 11 residues. CDR3 protein: CATTGGYEQYF. DNA for the CDR3: TGTGCCACGACAGGGGGCTACGAGCAGTACTTC.

The chain employs TRBV9 and TRBJ2-2, with 10 bases matching TRBD1. Germline-derived CDR1 and CDR2 are SGDLS and YYNGEE. The CDR3 runs 16 residues. V was clipped by 3 bases and J by 4 bases; unmatched bases: 6. CDR3 in amino acids: CASSGTGTGVTGELFF. In DNA form, the CDR3 reads TGTGCCAGCAGCGGAACCGGGACAGGGGTCACCGGGGAGCTGTTTTTT.